These 12 T cell receptor beta chains share one sample of origin, sequenced in a study of cytomegalovirus exposure and HLA in healthy donors. PCR primers comprised 60 Vbeta and 13 Jbeta primers. Only in-frame clones appear in the TCRdb table, and some are missing; sequencing was by immunoSEQ multiplex PCR. Here the sample spans over 95,000 clones, about 70% being singletons. Source material: PBMCs. The receptors come from a human donor in good health.

The chain joins TRBV5-1 to TRBJ2-3; a weak D match, TRBD2 (5 bases). Per the germline V gene, CDR1 is SGHRS and CDR2 is YFSETQ. V shed 4 bases and J shed 3 bases, with 12 bases lying between them. The length of the CDR3 is 14 residues. The CDR3 region is CASSERGETDTQYF. The CDR3 nucleotides read TGCGCCAGCAGCGAACGGGGAGAAACAGATACGCAGTATTTT. The entire variable domain, with the rest obtained from reference TRBV5-1 and TRBJ2-3, is as follows: KAGVTQTPRYLIKTRGQQVTLSCSPISGHRSVSWYQQTPGQGLQFLFEYFSETQRNKGNFPGRFSGRQFSNSRSEMNVSTLELGDSALYLCASSERGETDTQYFGPGTRLTVL.

Here the CDR3 reads CSVVVGGETQYF. DNA of the CDR3: TGCAGCGTTGTGGTTGGGGGGGAGACCCAGTACTTC. The gene calls are TRBV29-1 and TRBJ2-5, with D tentatively TRBD2 (6 bases). Germline values: CDR1 SQVTM, CDR2 ANQGSEA. V was trimmed by 4 bases and J by 5 bases, leaving 11 bases between them. The CDR3 covers 12 residues.

The J gene is TRBJ2-3, the V gene TRBV11-2; D remains ambiguous. The CDR3 contains 12 residues. CDR1 and CDR2 (germline): SGHAT, FQNNGV. V was pared by 5 bases and J by 4 bases, with 7 bases between. The CDR3 DNA is TGTGCCAGCAGCGCACACCCAGATACGCAGTATTTT. It encodes CASSAHPDTQYF.

This clone was observed a single time. The V and J genes are TRBV2 and TRBJ1-2; 8 bases match TRBD1. Germline lookup yields CDR1 SNHLY and CDR2 FYNNEI. The V gene end was trimmed by 1 base and the J gene end by 5 bases; junction bases not matched to a gene: 0. The CDR3 runs to 13 residues. The CDR3 sequence is CASSEGTGYGYTF. CDR3 bases: TGTGCCAGCAGTGAAGGGACAGGGTATGGCTACACCTTC. Full variable domain (missing parts from reference TRBV2 and TRBJ1-2): EPEVTQTPSHQVTQMGQEVILRCVPISNHLYFYWYRQILGQKVEFLVSFYNNEISEKSEIFDDQFSVERPDGSNFTLKIRSTKLEDSAMYFCASSEGTGYGYTFGSGTRLTVV.

The V gene is TRBV29-1, the J gene TRBJ2-5, with 7 bases matching TRBD1. With the DNA end fitting TRBJ2-7 better, the J assignment may be wrong. The germline V gene encodes CDR1 SQVTM and CDR2 ANQGSEA. The CDR3 covers 12 residues. The CDR3 coding sequence is TGCAGCGGGCAGGGGGTCTCCTACGAGCAGTACTTC. This codes for CSGQGVSYEQYF.

This clone appeared a single time. The genes are TRBV5-6 and TRBJ2-5, with 10 positions matching TRBD2. This CDR3 has 15 amino acids. V was pared by 0 bases and J by 5 bases, with 4 bases of the junction left unmatched. The V gene's germline CDR1 is SGHDT and CDR2 YYEEEE. DNA of the CDR3: TGTGCCAGCAGCTTGGGGCTAGCGGGAGCCGAGACCCAGTACTTC. It codes for CASSLGLAGAETQYF.

CDR3: CASSQVMETQYF. The DNA for the CDR3 is TGTGCCAGCAGCCAAGTTATGGAGACCCAGTACTTC. The V call is TRBV14, the J call TRBJ2-5, with no clear D. The V and J ends lost 1 base and 5 bases respectively, with 5 bases between them. The germline V gene encodes CDR1 SGHDN and CDR2 FVKESK. The CDR3 is 12 amino acids.

This chain's CDR3 is CASSPRGERSPLHF. CDR3 DNA: TGTGCCAGCAGCCCGCGGGGTGAGCGCTCACCCCTCCACTTT. The gene calls are TRBV7-2 and TRBJ1-6; no clear D. There are 14 residues in the CDR3. Trimming stripped 5 bases from V and 10 bases from J, with 15 bases between. Germline V gene lookup returns CDR1 SGHTA and CDR2 FQGNSA. The full variable domain, completed using reference TRBV7-2 and TRBJ1-6, is GAGVSQSPSNKVTEKGKDVELRCDPISGHTALYWYRQSLGQGLEFLIYFQGNSAPDKSGLPSDRFSAERTGGSVSTLTIQRTQQEDSAVYLCASSPRGERSPLHFGNGTRLTVT.

The table lists this clone with a few counts. The chain recombines TRBV4-1 with TRBJ2-1; 7 bases are a match to TRBD2. The CDR3 sequence is 17 residues long. V lost 0 bases to trimming and J lost 3 bases; unmatched junction nucleotides: 8. The germline V gene has CDR1 MGHRA and CDR2 YSYEKL. The CDR3 is CASSQEGGNFGYNEQFF. CDR3 sequence (DNA): TGCGCCAGCAGCCAAGAGGGAGGGAACTTCGGCTACAATGAGCAGTTCTTC.

In this sample, this clone turned up a few times. This chain links TRBV2 with TRBJ2-5; possibly TRBD2 for D (6 bases). The CDR3 totals 12 residues. Germline CDR1 and CDR2: SNHLY and FYNNEI. V lost 8 bases and J 1 base, leaving 8 bases between the germline ends. The CDR3 is CASSGGQETQYF. The DNA of the CDR3 is TGTGCCAGCTCCGGGGGCCAAGAGACCCAGTACTTC.

This chain links TRBV28 with TRBJ1-2; 7 positions match TRBD1. The germline gives CDR1 MDHEN, CDR2 SYDVKM. The V gene end was trimmed by 6 bases and the J gene end by 3 bases; junction bases not matched to a gene: 7. The CDR3 covers 14 residues. Here the CDR3 DNA reads TGTGCCAGCAGCCCCCCGGGGACAGACTATGGCTACACCTTC. It encodes CASSPPGTDYGYTF.

This chain joins TRBV6-5 and TRBJ2-1; 9 bases align to TRBD2. The germline CDR1 and CDR2 sequences are MNHEY and SVGAGI. V gave up 0 bases and J gave up 5 bases; unmatched junction bases: 5. The CDR3 runs to 16 residues. In DNA form, the CDR3 reads TGTGCCAGCAGTTACTCGAAAGCGGGGGGCCACAATGAGCAGTTCTTC. It is translated as CASSYSKAGGHNEQFF.